One sample yielded the 21 T cell receptor beta chains listed below, sequenced in a study of OX40 agonist ivuxolimab in advanced cancers. The table came from immunoSEQ multiplex PCR; TCRdb's copy has only in-frame clones and leaves some out. This sample has about 46,000 clones, with around 90% found just once. The source was CD4+ or CD8+ T cells sorted from blood, collected in a trial of the OX40 agonist ivuxolimab. The receptors originated from an adult with an advanced solid tumor such as melanoma, head and neck, liver or kidney cancer.

J is TRBJ1-3 and V is TRBV4-1, with D unresolved. CDR3 length: 20 residues. Germline CDR1 reads MGHRA; CDR2 reads YSYEKL. V dropped 1 base and J dropped 2 bases, with 24 bases sitting between them. CDR3 bases: TGCGCCAGCAGCCAAGTTTCCAGGCCACACTCGGTAGAAACTGGAAACACCATATATTTT. Amino acids: CASSQVSRPHSVETGNTIYF.

This clone was seen once. The chain uses TRBV27 and TRBJ2-2; no clear D. Deletions cut 1 base from V and 6 bases from J, with 3 bases between. Germline loops: CDR1 MNHEY, CDR2 SMNVEV (reference sequence). There are 12 residues in the CDR3. The DNA of the CDR3 is TGTGCCAGCAGTTTATGGGCCGGGGAGCTGTTTTTT. Translation gives CASSLWAGELFF.

The chain combines TRBV27 with TRBJ1-2; tentative D call: TRBD1 (5 bases). Trimming cost V 6 bases and J 3 bases, with 17 bases left between them. Germline V gene lookup returns CDR1 MNHEY and CDR2 SMNVEV (reference sequence). The CDR3 is 15 residues long. The CDR3 is CASRNLAGPDYGYTF. In nucleotides, the CDR3 is TGTGCCAGCAGGAACTTAGCGGGACCTGACTATGGCTACACCTTC.

This chain uses TRBV27 with TRBJ2-1; D is possibly TRBD2 (6 bases). In germline, CDR1 is MNHEY, CDR2 SMNVEV (reference sequence). V was pared by 2 bases and J by 0 bases, with 8 bases between. This CDR3 is 15 amino acids long. CDR3 in DNA: TGTGCCAGCAGTTTAGTCGGGAGCTCCTACAATGAGCAGTTCTTC. Amino acids: CASSLVGSSYNEQFF.

The V call is TRBV7-2, the J call TRBJ1-4, with D maybe TRBD1 (5 bases). Per the germline V gene, CDR1 is SGHTA and CDR2 is FQGNSA. The ends were cut back, 7 bases at V and 6 bases at J, with 9 bases in the middle. The CDR3 is made up of 12 amino acids. Here the CDR3 DNA reads TGTGCCAGCACCCTGGGGGATGAAAAACTGTTTTTT. It yields the protein CASTLGDEKLFF.

The chain couples TRBV4-1 to TRBJ2-5; D is uncertain. V was clipped by 0 bases and J by 1 base, with 9 bases between them. The CDR3 contains 15 residues. Germline V CDR1 and CDR2: MGHRA, YSYEKL. CDR3 nucleotides: TGCGCCAGCAGCCAAGATGACACAACCCAAGAGACCCAGTACTTC. The encoded protein is CASSQDDTTQETQYF.

CDR3 sequence reads: CASSSQGQGTDTQYF. CDR3 nucleotide sequence: TGTGCCAGCAGCTCTCAAGGACAGGGCACAGATACGCAGTATTTT. The chain carries TRBV5-4 and TRBJ2-3, with 7 bases identical to TRBD1. This CDR3 has 15 amino acids. V dropped 3 bases and J dropped 1; count of bases not matched to a gene: 5. CDR1 is SGHNT, CDR2 YYREEE, per germline (reference sequence).

The chain has TRBV15 and TRBJ2-7; the D call may be TRBD1 or TRBD2 (5 bases each). This CDR3 is 13 amino acids long. The germline V gene encodes CDR1 LNHNV and CDR2 YYDKDF (reference sequence). Trimming removed 6 bases from V and 4 bases from J, with 13 bases in between. CDR3 residues: CATSRGRTYEQYF. The CDR3 DNA is TGTGCCACCAGTCGGGGACGAACATACGAGCAGTACTTC.

This chain uses TRBV19 with TRBJ2-5; possibly TRBD1 for D (5 bases). This CDR3 is built from 13 residues. Trimming took 4 bases from V and 2 from J, leaving 8 bases between them. The germline gives CDR1 LNHDA, CDR2 SQIVND (reference sequence). CDR3 loop: CASSTGLQETQYF. The CDR3 nucleotides are TGTGCCAGTAGTACAGGGTTGCAAGAGACCCAGTACTTC.

J is TRBJ1-1 and V is TRBV19, with a possible D match to TRBD1 (6 bases). CDR3 size: 12 residues. Germline V gene lookup returns CDR1 LNHDA and CDR2 SQIVND (reference sequence). V was clipped by 9 bases and J by 4 bases, with 12 bases between them. The CDR3 coding sequence is TGTGCCAGCAATACAGGGTTCACTGAAGCTTTCTTT. Translating it yields CASNTGFTEAFF.

The genes are TRBV30 and TRBJ1-4; D remains ambiguous. The CDR3 is 12 amino acids. CDR1 is GTSNPN and CDR2 is SVGIG in the germline V gene (reference sequence). The V end was cut by 2 bases, the J end by 7 bases, with 8 bases between. As DNA, the CDR3 is TGTGCCTGGAGTCCCCCGGGTGAAAAACTGTTTTTT. This codes for CAWSPPGEKLFF.

CDR3 sequence: CASSPDRNEKLFF. CDR3 nucleotide sequence: TGTGCCAGCAGTCCAGATCGGAATGAAAAACTGTTTTTT. The chain links TRBV27 to TRBJ1-4, with D unclear. Trimming stripped 5 bases from V and 5 bases from J, with 9 bases between. The CDR3 totals 13 residues. The germline gives CDR1 MNHEY, CDR2 SMNVEV (reference sequence).

CDR3 bases: TGTGCCAGCAGCTTCTCCTTGGACAGGGCCGAGGGGCACGAGCAGTACGTC. Translating it yields CASSFSLDRAEGHEQYV. The gene calls are TRBV13 and TRBJ2-7; 8 bases align to TRBD1. The CDR3 runs 17 residues. Germline loops: CDR1 PRHDT, CDR2 FYEKMQ (reference sequence). Unmatched junction bases numbered 15, after V lost 3 bases and J lost 5 bases.

The chain uses TRBV7-9 and TRBJ1-2; D is unclear. The CDR3 runs 14 residues. The V end lost 1 base, the J end lost 0 bases, and 6 bases lay between the germline ends. Germline lookup yields CDR1 SEHNR and CDR2 FQNEAQ (reference sequence). The CDR3 reads CASSLGGSNYGYTF. The CDR3 DNA sequence: TGTGCCAGCAGCTTAGGGGGATCTAACTATGGCTACACCTTC.

V is TRBV9 and J is TRBJ1-2; D ambiguous. The CDR3 extends over 12 amino acids. Germline V CDR1 and CDR2: SGDLS, YYNGEE. Trimming took 7 bases from V and 1 from J, leaving 8 bases between them. The CDR3 DNA is TGTGCCAGCGAGGGAGGTAACTATGGCTACACCTTC. Its protein product is CASEGGNYGYTF. Complete variable domain (other parts from reference TRBV9 and TRBJ1-2): DSGVTQTPKHLITATGQRVTLRCSPRSGDLSVYWYQQSLDQGLQFLIQYYNGEERAKGNILERFSAQQFPDLHSELNLSSLELGDSALYFCASEGGNYGYTFGSGTRLTVV.

V usage is TRBV21-1 and J usage is TRBJ2-1; TRBD2 is the table's D call and was not checked against the DNA. TRBV21-1 is a pseudogene locus. The CDR3 sequence is 16 residues long. The CDR3, as DNA: TGTGCCAGCAGCAAAGCATACGGGAGAGGTTACAATGAGCAGTTCTTC. Amino acids: CASSKAYGRGYNEQFF.

The V and J genes are TRBV4-1 and TRBJ2-1, with 8 bases matching TRBD1. This CDR3 is built from 14 residues. The V and J ends lost 3 bases and 10 bases, in that order; junction bases with no gene match: 8. The germline gives CDR1 MGHRA, CDR2 YSYEKL. CDR3 nucleotide sequence: TGCGCCAGCAGCCACCGCCTGTGGGACAGGGAGCAGTTCTTC. Protein sequence: CASSHRLWDREQFF.

The chain employs TRBV30 and TRBJ2-3, with TRBD2 matching over 14 bases. The CDR3 is made up of 18 amino acids. CDR1 is GTSNPN, CDR2 SVGIG, per germline (reference sequence). V was clipped by 7 bases and J by 2 bases; unmatched bases: 14. The CDR3 loop reads CAYLGTSGSLRATDTQYF. CDR3 nucleotides: TGTGCCTATCTGGGGACTAGCGGGAGCCTGCGGGCCACAGATACGCAGTATTTT.

Here the CDR3 DNA reads TGTGCCAGCAGTTTAGGCGGGGCGGCGATAAGCTACAATGAGCAGTTCTTC. Its translation is CASSLGGAAISYNEQFF. The J gene is TRBJ2-1, the V gene TRBV27; tentative D call: TRBD2 (6 bases). V lost 2 bases, J lost 3 bases, and 17 bases lay in between. CDR3 length: 17 residues. The germline CDR1 and CDR2 sequences are MNHEY and SMNVEV (reference sequence).

The chain employs TRBV7-9 and TRBJ2-4; 7 bases align to TRBD2. Germline CDR1 and CDR2: SEHNR and FQNEAQ (reference sequence). V gave up 3 bases and J gave up 6 bases; unmatched junction bases: 14. CDR3 length: 17 amino acids. Here the CDR3 reads CASSFYTGEGPGNIQYF. The CDR3 DNA sequence: TGTGCCAGCAGCTTTTACACCGGGGAGGGCCCAGGAAACATTCAGTACTTC.

This clone was seen more than once but under ten times. The chain has TRBV7-6 and TRBJ1-5; D is undetermined. Trimming cost V 6 bases and J 6 bases, with 9 bases left between them. The CDR3 has 12 residues. Per germline, CDR1 SGHVS and CDR2 FNYEAQ. The CDR3 DNA reads TGTGCCAGCAGTCGAGTAGGTCAGCCCCAGCATTTT. Protein sequence: CASSRVGQPQHF.